This T cell receptor (beta chain) emerged from a study of response to subunit inactivated influenza vaccine. TCRdb analysed the RT-PCR reads with MiXCR anew, one entry per CDR3 protein. The sample contains 630,000 or so distinct CDR3 sequences, about a sixth of which appear only once. There are a few counts of this clonotype. Its specificity is not known. Regarding the study as a whole: Each seasonal influenza vaccination recruits few new T cells, the authors suggested.

CDR1 is SGHRS and CDR2 is YFSETQ in the germline V gene. The trim removed 4 bases at V and 0 bases at J, leaving 8 bases unmatched. The CDR3 sequence is 16 residues long. V is TRBV5-1 and J is TRBJ1-1, with 8 bases identical to TRBD1. Source: PBMCs from blood, taken 11 to 12 days after vaccination. The origin of this receptor is a man over 45 who received an inactivated influenza vaccine. CDR3 sequence reads: CASSLSTGQVNTEAFF. DNA of the CDR3: TGCGCCAGCAGCCTATCGACGGGACAGGTGAACACTGAAGCTTTCTTT.